This T cell receptor (beta chain) was profiled in a study of response to subunit inactivated influenza vaccine. One entry per CDR3 protein results from TCRdb running MiXCR on the RT-PCR reads. The repertoire holds around 480,000 distinct CDR3 sequences, approximately 11% seen once, with approximately 12% in the top ten. Per the germline V gene, CDR1 is SGHTA and CDR2 is FQGNSA. This CDR3 spans 13 amino acids. V shed 5 bases and J shed 0 bases, with 8 bases lying between them. This chain joins TRBV7-2 and TRBJ2-7; D uncertain. Specimen: PBMCs from blood, collected more than 35 days after vaccination. The TCR originated in a middle-aged man who received an inactivated influenza vaccine. CDR3 in amino acids: CASSHQSSYEQYF. DNA for the CDR3: TGTGCCAGCAGCCACCAATCCTCCTACGAGCAGTACTTC.